The entry that follows covers one TCR beta chain sequence. TCRdb re-derived calls from the RT-PCR reads in MiXCR, one entry per CDR3 protein. The table includes 200,000 to 250,000 distinct CDR3 sequences, roughly two fifths detected once. This entry belongs to a study of patients and donors after allogeneic stem cell transplantation. V gave up 6 bases and J gave up 2 bases, with 7 bases separating them. The CDR3 totals 12 residues. Material: blood, either unsorted or a sorted T cell fraction (not recorded which). This TCR was recovered from a human donor who was either an allogeneic HSCT recipient or a stem cell or donor lymphocyte infusion donor (not recorded which). It is not recorded whose cells these are; they may come from a transplant donor. The chain uses TRBV12-3 or TRBV12-4 and TRBJ1-2; no clear D. The CDR3 coding sequence is TGTGCCAGCAGGAGAGGGAACTATGGCTACACCTTC. Protein: CASRRGNYGYTF.